This TCR beta chain is from a study of identical twins. Study-wide results and limits: Cord blood beta clonotypes that were abundant carried fewer insertions, and memory repertoires showed no such trend. Recombination models fit unrelated individuals' TCR alpha sharing but underestimated twins'.

The CDR3 sequence is 14 residues long. V was pared by 6 bases and J by 1 base, with 13 bases between. Germline CDR1 and CDR2: SGHRS and YFSETQ. As concerns this clonotype: Its antigen is unknown.

The cDNA had a unique molecular identifier and a template-switch universal primer site. TCRdb recomputed calls from the 5' RACE reads with MiXCR, one row per CDR3 protein. The sample has fewer than 250,000 distinct CDR3 sequences; roughly 15% are singletons. These same data were also listed under a study on T cells expressing NK-cell markers.

The chain recombines TRBV5-1 with TRBJ2-5; possibly TRBD2 for D (5 bases). Sequenced material: CD8+ T cells sorted from blood. The source is a woman aged 18-30 years in good health. The DNA of the CDR3 is TGCGCCAGCACTGCCGGGGAACTCCAAGAGACCCAGTACTTC. It translates to CASTAGELQETQYF.